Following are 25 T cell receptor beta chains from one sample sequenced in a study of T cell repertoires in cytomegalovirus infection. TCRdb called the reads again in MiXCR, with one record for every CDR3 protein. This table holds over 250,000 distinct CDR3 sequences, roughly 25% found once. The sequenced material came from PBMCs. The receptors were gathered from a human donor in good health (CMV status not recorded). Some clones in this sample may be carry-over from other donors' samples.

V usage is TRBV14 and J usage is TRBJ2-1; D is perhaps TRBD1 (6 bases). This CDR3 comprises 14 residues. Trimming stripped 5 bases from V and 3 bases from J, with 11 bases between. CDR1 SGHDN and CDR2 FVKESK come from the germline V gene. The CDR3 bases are TGTGCCAGCAGCTTCCGGACAGTCTACAATGAGCAGTTCTTC. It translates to CASSFRTVYNEQFF.

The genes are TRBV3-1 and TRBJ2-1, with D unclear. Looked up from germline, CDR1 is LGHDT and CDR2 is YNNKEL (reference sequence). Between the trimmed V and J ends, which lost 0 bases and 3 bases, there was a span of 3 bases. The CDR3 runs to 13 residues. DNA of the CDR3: TGTGCCAGCAGCCAAGAAAACTACAATGAGCAGTTCTTC. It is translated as CASSQENYNEQFF.

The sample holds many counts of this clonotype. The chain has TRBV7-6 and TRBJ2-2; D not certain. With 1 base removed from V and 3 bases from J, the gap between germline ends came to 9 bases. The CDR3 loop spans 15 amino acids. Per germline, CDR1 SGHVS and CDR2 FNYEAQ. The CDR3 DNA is TGTGCCAGCAGCTTAGGCAGCAGAGACACCGGGGAGCTGTTTTTT. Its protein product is CASSLGSRDTGELFF. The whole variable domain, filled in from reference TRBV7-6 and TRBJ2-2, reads GAGVSQSPRYKVTKRGQDVALRCDPISGHVSLYWYRQALGQGPEFLTYFNYEAQQDKSGLPNDRFSAERPEGSISTLTIQRTEQRDSAMYRCASSLGSRDTGELFFGEGSRLTVL.

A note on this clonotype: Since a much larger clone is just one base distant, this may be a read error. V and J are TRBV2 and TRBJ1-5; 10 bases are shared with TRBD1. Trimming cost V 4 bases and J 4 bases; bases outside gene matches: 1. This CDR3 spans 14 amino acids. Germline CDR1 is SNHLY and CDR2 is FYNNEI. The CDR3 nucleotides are TGTGCCAGCAGTGCGGACAGGGGGAATCAGCCCCAGCATTTT. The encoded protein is CASSADRGNQPQHF.

CDR3 DNA: TGCAGTGCCCACAGGACAGGGGCGCTGGGTTCACCCCTCCACTTT. Translating gives CSAHRTGALGSPLHF. V is TRBV20-1 and J is TRBJ1-6; 9 bases agree with TRBD1. V lost 6 bases and J lost 9; bases outside the gene matches: 12. Germline assignment: CDR1 DFQATT and CDR2 SNEGSKA (reference sequence). The CDR3 has 15 amino acids.

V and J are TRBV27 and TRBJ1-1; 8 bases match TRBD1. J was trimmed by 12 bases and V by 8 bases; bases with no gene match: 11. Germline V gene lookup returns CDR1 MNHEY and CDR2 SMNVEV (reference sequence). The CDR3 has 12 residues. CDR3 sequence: CASSPWTGMTFF. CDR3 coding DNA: TGTGCCAGCTCCCCCTGGACAGGGATGACTTTCTTT.

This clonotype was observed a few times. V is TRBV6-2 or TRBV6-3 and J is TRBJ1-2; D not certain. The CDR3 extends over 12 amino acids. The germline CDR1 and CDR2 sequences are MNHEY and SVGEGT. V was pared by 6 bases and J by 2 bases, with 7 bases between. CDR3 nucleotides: TGTGCCAGCAGAGGAACCAACTATGGCTACACCTTC. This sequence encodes CASRGTNYGYTF.

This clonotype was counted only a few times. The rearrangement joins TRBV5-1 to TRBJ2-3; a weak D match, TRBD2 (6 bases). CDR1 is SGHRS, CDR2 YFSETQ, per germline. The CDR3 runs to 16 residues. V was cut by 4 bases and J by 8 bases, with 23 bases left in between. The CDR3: CASSRGTGTNEATQYF. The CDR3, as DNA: TGCGCCAGCAGCCGGGGGACCGGGACGAACGAAGCTACGCAGTATTTT.

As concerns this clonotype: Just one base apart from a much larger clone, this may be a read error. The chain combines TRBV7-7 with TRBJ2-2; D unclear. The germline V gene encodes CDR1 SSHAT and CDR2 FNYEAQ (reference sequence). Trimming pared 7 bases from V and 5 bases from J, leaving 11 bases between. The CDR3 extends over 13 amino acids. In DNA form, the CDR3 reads TGTGCCAGCAACTTCAGAGAGACCGGGGAGCTGTTTTTT. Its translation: CASNFRETGELFF.

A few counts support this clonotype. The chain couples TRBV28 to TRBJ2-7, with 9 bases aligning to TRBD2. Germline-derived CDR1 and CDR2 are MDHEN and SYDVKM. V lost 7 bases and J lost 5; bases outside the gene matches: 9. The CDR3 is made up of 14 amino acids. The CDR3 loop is CASTSSGMVHEQYF. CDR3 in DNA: TGTGCCAGCACCTCTAGCGGGATGGTCCACGAGCAGTACTTC.

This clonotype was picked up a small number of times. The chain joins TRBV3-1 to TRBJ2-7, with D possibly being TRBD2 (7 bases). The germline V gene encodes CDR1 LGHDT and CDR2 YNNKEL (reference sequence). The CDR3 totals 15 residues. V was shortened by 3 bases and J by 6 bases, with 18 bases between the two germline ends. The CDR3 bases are TGTGCCAGCAGCCACCACGTAGGGGGGGTCGGCGAGCAGTACTTC. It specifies CASSHHVGGVGEQYF.

CDR3 DNA: TGTGCCAGCAGCTCGGGACAGGGGCGAAGAGGCTACACCTTC. This codes for CASSSGQGRRGYTF. The rearrangement joins TRBV7-2 to TRBJ1-2, with 10 bases aligning to TRBD1. V shed 4 bases and J 8 bases; nucleotides not matched to a gene: 7. Per germline, CDR1 SGHTA and CDR2 FQGNSA. This CDR3 has 14 residues.

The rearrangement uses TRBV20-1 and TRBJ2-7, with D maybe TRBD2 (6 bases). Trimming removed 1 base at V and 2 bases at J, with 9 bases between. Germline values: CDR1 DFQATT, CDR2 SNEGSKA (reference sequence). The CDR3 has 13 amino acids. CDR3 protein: CSARGGEAYEQYF. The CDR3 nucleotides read TGCAGTGCTAGAGGAGGGGAGGCCTACGAGCAGTACTTC.

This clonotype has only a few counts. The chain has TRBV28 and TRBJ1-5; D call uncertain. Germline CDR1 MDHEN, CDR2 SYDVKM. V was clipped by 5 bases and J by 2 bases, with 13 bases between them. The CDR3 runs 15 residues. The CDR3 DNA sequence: TGTGCCAGCAGTATCGGGGAAATACGCAATCAGCCCCAGCATTTT. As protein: CASSIGEIRNQPQHF.

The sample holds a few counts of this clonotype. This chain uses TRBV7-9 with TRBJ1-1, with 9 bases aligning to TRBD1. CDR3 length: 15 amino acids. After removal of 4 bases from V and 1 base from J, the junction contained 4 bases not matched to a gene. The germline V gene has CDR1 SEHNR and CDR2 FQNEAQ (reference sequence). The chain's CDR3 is CASSWDRDGNTEAFF. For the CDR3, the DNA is TGTGCCAGCAGCTGGGACAGGGACGGGAACACTGAAGCTTTCTTT.

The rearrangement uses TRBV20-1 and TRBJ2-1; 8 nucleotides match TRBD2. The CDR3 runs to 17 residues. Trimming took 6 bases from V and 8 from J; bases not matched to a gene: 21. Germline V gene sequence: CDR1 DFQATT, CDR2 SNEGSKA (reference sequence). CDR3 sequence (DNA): TGCAGTGCCGCCGGCAAAACGGGAGGGCCCTCATTCGATGAGCAGTTCTTC. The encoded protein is CSAAGKTGGPSFDEQFF.

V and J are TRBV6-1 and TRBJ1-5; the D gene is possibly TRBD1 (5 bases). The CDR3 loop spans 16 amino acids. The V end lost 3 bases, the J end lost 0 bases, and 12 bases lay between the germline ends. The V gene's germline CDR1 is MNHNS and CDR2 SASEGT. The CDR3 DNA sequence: TGTGCCAGCAGTGACCGACAGCCTTATAGCAATCAGCCCCAGCATTTT. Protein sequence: CASSDRQPYSNQPQHF.

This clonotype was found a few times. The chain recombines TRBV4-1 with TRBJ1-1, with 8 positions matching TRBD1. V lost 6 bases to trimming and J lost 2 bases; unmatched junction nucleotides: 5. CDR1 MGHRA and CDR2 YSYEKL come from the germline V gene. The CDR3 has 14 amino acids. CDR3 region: CASRTRGRNTEAFF. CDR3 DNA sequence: TGCGCCAGCAGAACCAGGGGGCGAAACACTGAAGCTTTCTTT.

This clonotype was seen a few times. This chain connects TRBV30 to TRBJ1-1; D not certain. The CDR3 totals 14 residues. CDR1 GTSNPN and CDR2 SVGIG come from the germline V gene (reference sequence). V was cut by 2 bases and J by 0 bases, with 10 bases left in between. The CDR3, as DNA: TGTGCCTGGAGTCGGCAGCCCATGAACACTGAAGCTTTCTTT. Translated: CAWSRQPMNTEAFF.

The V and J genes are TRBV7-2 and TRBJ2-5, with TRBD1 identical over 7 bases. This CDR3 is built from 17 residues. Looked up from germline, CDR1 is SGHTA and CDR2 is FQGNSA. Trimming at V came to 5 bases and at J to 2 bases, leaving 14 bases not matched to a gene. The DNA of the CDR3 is TGTGCCAGCAGCGCCCCATTAGGGACAGCAGAACAAGAGACCCAGTACTTC. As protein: CASSAPLGTAEQETQYF.

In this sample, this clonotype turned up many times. The CDR3 protein is CASSYPQGYEQYF. The CDR3 DNA is TGTGCCAGCAGCTACCCACAGGGGTACGAGCAGTACTTC. This chain uses TRBV7-2 with TRBJ2-7, with TRBD1 identical over 7 bases. CDR3 length: 13 amino acids. Unmatched junction bases numbered 4, after V lost 4 bases and J lost 4 bases. CDR1 and CDR2 (germline): SGHTA, FQGNSA.

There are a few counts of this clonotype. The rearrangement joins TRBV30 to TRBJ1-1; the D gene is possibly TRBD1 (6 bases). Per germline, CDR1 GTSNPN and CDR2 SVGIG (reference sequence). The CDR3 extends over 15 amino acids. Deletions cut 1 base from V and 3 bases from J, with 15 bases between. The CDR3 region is CAWSGRGGRDTEAFF. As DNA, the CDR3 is TGTGCCTGGAGTGGGCGAGGGGGGCGCGACACTGAAGCTTTCTTT.

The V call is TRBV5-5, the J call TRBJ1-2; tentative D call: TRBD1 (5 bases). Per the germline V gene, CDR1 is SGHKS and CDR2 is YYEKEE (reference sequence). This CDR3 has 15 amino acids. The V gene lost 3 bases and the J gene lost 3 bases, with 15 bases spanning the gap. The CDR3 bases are TGTGCCAGCAGCTGGGGCGGGTTCGACGACTATGGCTACACCTTC. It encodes CASSWGGFDDYGYTF. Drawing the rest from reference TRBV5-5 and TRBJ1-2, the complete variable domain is DAGVTQSPTHLIKTRGQQVTLRCSPISGHKSVSWYQQVLGQGPQFIFQYYEKEERGRGNFPDRFSARQFPNYSSELNVNALLLGDSALYLCASSWGGFDDYGYTFGSGTRLTVV.

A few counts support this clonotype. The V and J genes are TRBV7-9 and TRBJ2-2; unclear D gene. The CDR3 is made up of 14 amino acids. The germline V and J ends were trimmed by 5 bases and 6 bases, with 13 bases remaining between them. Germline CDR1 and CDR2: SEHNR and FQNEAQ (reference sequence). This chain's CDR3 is CASSKGSGPGELFF. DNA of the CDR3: TGTGCCAGCAGCAAAGGATCCGGTCCCGGGGAGCTGTTTTTT.

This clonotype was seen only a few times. The CDR3 bases are TGTGCCAGCAGCCCTCGCGGACACCCGTATGGAAACACCATATATTTT. It specifies CASSPRGHPYGNTIYF. V is TRBV3-1 and J is TRBJ1-3; perhaps TRBD1 as D (5 bases). Germline V gene sequence: CDR1 LGHDT, CDR2 YNNKEL (reference sequence). This CDR3 contains 16 residues. The V end lost 4 bases, the J end lost 3 bases, and 16 bases lay between the germline ends.